This TCR beta chain is from a study of cytomegalovirus exposure and HLA in healthy donors. PCR amplification relied on 60 Vbeta primers (plus 13 Jbeta primers). Repertoires were generated with immunoSEQ multiplex PCR, while TCRdb's copy carries only in-frame clones and drops some. The sample contains roughly 110,000 clones, over 65% of which appear only once. The CDR3 length is 16 residues. Per the germline V gene, CDR1 is MNHNY and CDR2 is SVGAGI (reference sequence). V was cut by 5 bases and J by 0 bases, with 17 bases left in between. The chain has TRBV6-6 and TRBJ2-7, with a tentative D call TRBD2 (5 bases). Source material: PBMCs. The receptor comes from a woman in her thirties or forties in good health and CMV-seropositive. The CDR3 here is CASSPPPGWSSYEQYF. The DNA of the CDR3 is TGTGCCAGCAGTCCCCCCCCGGGATGGAGCTCCTACGAGCAGTACTTC.